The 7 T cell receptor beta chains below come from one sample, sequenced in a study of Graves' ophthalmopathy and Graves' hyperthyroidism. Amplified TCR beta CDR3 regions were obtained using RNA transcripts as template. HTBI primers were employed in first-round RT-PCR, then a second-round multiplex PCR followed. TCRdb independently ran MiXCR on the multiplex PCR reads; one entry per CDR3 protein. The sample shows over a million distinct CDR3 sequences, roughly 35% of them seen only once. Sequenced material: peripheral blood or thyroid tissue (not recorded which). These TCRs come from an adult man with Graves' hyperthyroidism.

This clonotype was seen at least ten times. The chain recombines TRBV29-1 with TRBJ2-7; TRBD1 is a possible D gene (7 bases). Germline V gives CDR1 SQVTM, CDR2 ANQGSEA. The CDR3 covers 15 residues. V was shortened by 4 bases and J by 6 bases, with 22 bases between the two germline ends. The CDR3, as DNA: TGCAGCGTTGTCAAGGTCAGGGGGGTATCTGGCGAGCAGTACTTC. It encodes CSVVKVRGVSGEQYF.

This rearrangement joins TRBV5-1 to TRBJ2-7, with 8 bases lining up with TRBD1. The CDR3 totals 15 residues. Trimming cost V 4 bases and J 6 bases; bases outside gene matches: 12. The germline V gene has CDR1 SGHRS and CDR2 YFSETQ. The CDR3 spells CASSQEQGAGGEQYF. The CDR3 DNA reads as TGCGCCAGCAGCCAAGAGCAGGGGGCAGGGGGCGAGCAGTACTTC.

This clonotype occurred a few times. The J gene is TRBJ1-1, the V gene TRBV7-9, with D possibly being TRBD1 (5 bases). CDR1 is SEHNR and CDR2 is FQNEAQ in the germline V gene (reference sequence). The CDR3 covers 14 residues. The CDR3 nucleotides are TGTGCTTCGAACCCGGGACGCAAGAACACTGAAGCTTTCTTT. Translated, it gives CASNPGRKNTEAFF.

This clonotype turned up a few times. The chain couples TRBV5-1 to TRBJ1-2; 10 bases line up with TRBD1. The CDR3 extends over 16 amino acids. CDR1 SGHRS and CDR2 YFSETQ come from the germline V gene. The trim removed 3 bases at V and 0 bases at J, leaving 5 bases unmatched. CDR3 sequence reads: CASSSGQGLTNYGYTF. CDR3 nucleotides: TGCGCCAGCAGCTCGGGACAGGGGTTGACTAACTATGGCTACACCTTC.

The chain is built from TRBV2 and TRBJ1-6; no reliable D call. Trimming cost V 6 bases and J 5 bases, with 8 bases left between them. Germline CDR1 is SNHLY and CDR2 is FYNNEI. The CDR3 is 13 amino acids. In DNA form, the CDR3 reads TGTGCCAGCAGGCAGTCCAATAATTCACCCCTCCACTTT. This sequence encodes CASRQSNNSPLHF.

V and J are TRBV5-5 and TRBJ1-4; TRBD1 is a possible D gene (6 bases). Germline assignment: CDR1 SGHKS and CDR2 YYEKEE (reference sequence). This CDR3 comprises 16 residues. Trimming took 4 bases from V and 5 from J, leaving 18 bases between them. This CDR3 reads CASSQEGRGQNEKLFF. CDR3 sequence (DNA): TGTGCCAGCAGCCAAGAGGGGAGGGGACAAAATGAAAAACTGTTTTTT.

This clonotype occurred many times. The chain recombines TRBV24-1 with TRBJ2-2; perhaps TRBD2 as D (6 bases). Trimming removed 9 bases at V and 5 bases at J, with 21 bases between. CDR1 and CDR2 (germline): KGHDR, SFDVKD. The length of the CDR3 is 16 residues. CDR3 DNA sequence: TGTGCCACCTCCTCCGCTGGGCCAGGGAGGACCGGGGAGCTGTTTTTT. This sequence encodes CATSSAGPGRTGELFF.